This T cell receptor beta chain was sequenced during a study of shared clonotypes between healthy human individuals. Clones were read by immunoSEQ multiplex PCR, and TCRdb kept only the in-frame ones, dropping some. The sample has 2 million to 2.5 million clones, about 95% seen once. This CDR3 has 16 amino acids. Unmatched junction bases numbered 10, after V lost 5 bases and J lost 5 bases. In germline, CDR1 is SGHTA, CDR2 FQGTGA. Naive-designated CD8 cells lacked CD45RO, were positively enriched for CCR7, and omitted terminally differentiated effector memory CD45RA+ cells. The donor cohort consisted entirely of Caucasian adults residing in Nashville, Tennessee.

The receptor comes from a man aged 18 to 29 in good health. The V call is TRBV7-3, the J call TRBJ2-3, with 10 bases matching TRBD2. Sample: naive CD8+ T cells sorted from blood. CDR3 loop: CASSITSGGALDTQYF. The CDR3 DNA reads TGTGCCAGCAGCATCACCAGCGGGGGGGCTTTAGATACGCAGTATTTT.